What follows are 9 T cell receptor beta chains derived from one specimen sequenced in a study of T cells expressing NK-cell markers. No DNA is given; TCRdb re-called the 5' RACE reads and lists each CDR3 protein once. This sample's clone table lists about 2,200 distinct CDR3 sequences. The sample comprised blood T cells: a sorted CD56 or NKG2C T cell subset, CD4+ or CD8+ T cells, or bulk PBMC T cells (not recorded which). These receptor sequences come from a woman aged 18-29 years in good health.

This chain connects TRBV20-1 to TRBJ1-1; the TCRdb D gene call, TRBD1, has no DNA to confirm it. The CDR3 contains 13 residues. From germline, CDR1 is DFQATT and CDR2 SNEGSKA (reference sequence). CDR3 amino acids: CSASDRANTEAFF.

The chain uses TRBV6-1 and TRBJ1-5. This CDR3 spans 15 amino acids. Per the germline V gene, CDR1 is MNHNS and CDR2 is SASEGT. This CDR3 is CASSKGLEGNQPQHF.

The V gene is TRBV9, the J gene TRBJ1-5; the D call of TRBD1 rests on TCRdb alone, since no DNA is present to check it. The V gene's germline CDR1 is SGDLS and CDR2 YYNGEE. This CDR3 has 14 amino acids. Here the CDR3 reads CASSRMGVMEPQHF.

This clonotype is classed as medium-sized by frequency. The V gene is TRBV7-2, the J gene TRBJ2-7; the D call from TCRdb, TRBD2, cannot be confirmed without DNA. The germline V gene encodes CDR1 SGHTA and CDR2 FQGNSA. CDR3 length equals 15 residues. CDR3 amino acids: CASSFGGAPSYEQYF.

The chain is built from TRBV5-6 and TRBJ1-1. This CDR3 has 12 amino acids. Germline V lookup: CDR1 SGHDT, CDR2 YYEEEE. This CDR3 reads CASSSGRTEAFF. The full variable domain, with the rest looked up from reference TRBV5-6 and TRBJ1-1, is DAGVTQSPTHLIKTRGQQVTLRCSPKSGHDTVSWYQQALGQGPQFIFQYYEEEERQRGNFPDRFSGHQFPNYSSELNVNALLLGDSALYLCASSSGRTEAFFGQGTRLTVV.

The gene calls are TRBV7-2 and TRBJ2-3; TCRdb proposes TRBD2, but this gene call is untestable without DNA. The germline gives CDR1 SGHTA, CDR2 FQGNSA. This CDR3 has 16 amino acids. The CDR3 protein is CASTLLAGGRTDTQYF.

The chain is built from TRBV18 and TRBJ2-3; TCRdb calls TRBD2, which cannot be checked without DNA. Germline V gene sequence: CDR1 KGHSH, CDR2 LQKENI. The CDR3 length is 18 residues. This CDR3 reads CASSPSMFGAGATDTQYF. Supplemented by reference TRBV18 and TRBJ2-3, the full variable domain reads NAGVMQNPRHLVRRRGQEARLRCSPMKGHSHVYWYRQLPEEGLKFMVYLQKENIIDESGMPKERFSAEFPKEGPSILRIQQVVRGDSAAYFCASSPSMFGAGATDTQYFGPGTRLTVL.

The V and J genes are TRBV11-3 and TRBJ2-5; TCRdb lists TRBD2, though no DNA is available to test this call. Germline loops: CDR1 SGHNT, CDR2 YENEEA. The CDR3 has 13 amino acids. CDR3: CASSFGGWETQYF. Combining the CDR3 with reference TRBV11-3 and TRBJ2-5 gives the whole variable domain EAGVVQSPRYKIIEKKQPVAFWCNPISGHNTLYWYLQNLGQGPELLIRYENEEAVDDSQLPKDRFSAERLKGVDSTLKIQPAELGDSAVYLCASSFGGWETQYFGPGTRLLVL.

This clonotype is deemed medium-sized by its frequency. The CDR3 here is CASSQEGPGQGGYEQYF. V gene TRBV4-2 combines with J gene TRBJ2-7; TCRdb reports TRBD1, a call that lacks DNA to check it against. This CDR3 is 17 amino acids long. Germline loops: CDR1 LGHNA, CDR2 YNFKEQ.